The 14 T cell receptor beta chains in this list originate from one sample, sequenced in a study of blood T cell repertoires in COVID-19. Produced via immunoSEQ multiplex PCR; TCRdb's table is partial and in-frame only. Altogether about 180,000 clones are present, about four fifths being singletons, with the ten largest covering roughly 6.8%. The sequencing input was peripheral blood. The receptor source for this set is a man between 70 and 80 years old with active or convalescent COVID-19.

This chain uses TRBV6-5 with TRBJ2-2, with TRBD1 matching 9 bases. The CDR3 sequence is 14 residues long. The V segment lost 5 bases and the J segment 7 bases; nucleotides outside the gene matches: 5. Germline loops: CDR1 MNHEY, CDR2 SVGAGI. DNA for the CDR3: TGTGCCAGCAGTAACAGGGGGCAAGGCGGGGAGCTGTTTTTT. Translation gives CASSNRGQGGELFF.

This clone was seen only a few times. J is TRBJ1-5 and V is TRBV5-8; possible D gene TRBD1, 6 bases. CDR1 is SGHTS and CDR2 is YDEGEE in the germline V gene. This CDR3 is built from 15 residues. Trimming cost V 0 bases and J 7 bases, with 14 bases left between them. The CDR3 region is CASSLGWAGEQPQHF. In DNA form, the CDR3 reads TGTGCCAGCAGCTTGGGATGGGCAGGGGAACAGCCCCAGCATTTT.

The chain employs TRBV2 and TRBJ2-7; D is perhaps TRBD2 (5 bases). CDR1 and CDR2 (germline): SNHLY, FYNNEI. This CDR3 has 12 amino acids. The V gene lost 4 bases and the J gene lost 9 bases, with 13 bases spanning the gap. The CDR3 nucleotides read TGTGCCAGCAGTGCGGGCCCACGGGGGCAGTACTTC. It specifies CASSAGPRGQYF.

This chain connects TRBV5-1 to TRBJ2-5, with 12 bases lining up with TRBD1. Germline V gives CDR1 SGHRS, CDR2 YFSETQ. The CDR3 consists of 16 residues. Trimming cost V 0 bases and J 7 bases; bases outside gene matches: 7. CDR3 protein: CASSLVRDRGPRTQYF. CDR3 DNA sequence: TGCGCCAGCAGCTTGGTCCGGGACAGGGGGCCTCGGACCCAGTACTTC.

The chain has TRBV5-1 and TRBJ1-4, with 8 bases fitting TRBD1. Germline CDR1 reads SGHRS; CDR2 reads YFSETQ. This CDR3 is built from 15 residues. Trimming removed 0 bases from V and 8 bases from J; junction bases left unmatched: 6. The CDR3 reads CASSLGQGFGEKLFF. The CDR3 coding sequence is TGCGCCAGCAGCTTGGGACAGGGGTTTGGAGAAAAACTGTTTTTT.

The chain has TRBV3-1 (or the pseudogene TRBV3-2) and TRBJ2-7, with a weak D call TRBD2 (6 bases). V lost 4 bases and J 4 bases, leaving 8 bases between the germline ends. The CDR3 is 12 residues long. The germline CDR1 and CDR2 sequences are LGHDT and YNNKEL (reference sequence). CDR3 coding DNA: TGTGCCAGCAGCCGGGGGACTTACGAGCAGTACTTC. Translation: CASSRGTYEQYF.

CDR3 residues: CSVAGQMNTEAFF. CDR3 DNA sequence: TGCAGCGTTGCGGGACAGATGAACACTGAAGCTTTCTTT. The chain links TRBV29-1 to TRBJ1-1; 7 bases are shared with TRBD1. Germline trimming cut 4 bases from V and 0 bases from J; bases unmatched to any gene: 2. The CDR3 runs to 13 residues. The V gene's germline CDR1 is SQVTM and CDR2 ANQGSEA.

This chain links TRBV7-2 with TRBJ2-3, with 7 nucleotides matching TRBD2. V trimming: 5 bases; J trimming: 6 bases; junction bases outside the gene matches: 11. The CDR3 covers 15 residues. CDR1 and CDR2 (germline): SGHTA, FQGNSA. CDR3 sequence: CASSLSRISGDTQYF. The CDR3 DNA sequence: TGTGCCAGCAGCCTATCGAGGATTAGCGGGGATACGCAGTATTTT.

V gene TRBV12-3 or TRBV12-4 combines with J gene TRBJ1-1, with D possibly being TRBD1 (5 bases). V lost 6 bases and J 6 bases, leaving 14 bases between the germline ends. The CDR3 loop spans 13 amino acids. This chain's CDR3 is CASSYHRSPEAFF. CDR3 nucleotide sequence: TGTGCCAGCAGCTACCACAGGAGCCCTGAAGCTTTCTTT.

The chain has TRBV2 and TRBJ1-1; 7 nucleotides line up with TRBD1. The CDR3 consists of 15 residues. Germline V lookup: CDR1 SNHLY, CDR2 FYNNEI. Unmatched junction bases numbered 4, after V lost 2 bases and J lost 1 base. Here the CDR3 reads CASSERGQQNTEAFF. CDR3 nucleotide sequence: TGTGCCAGCAGTGAAAGGGGACAGCAGAACACTGAAGCTTTCTTT.

A note on this clone: Different DNA sequences within this sample yield the same CDR3. This rearrangement joins TRBV18 to TRBJ1-1; 9 nucleotides match TRBD1. V lost 3 bases to trimming and J lost 1 base; unmatched junction nucleotides: 3. CDR1 is KGHSH, CDR2 LQKENI, per germline. The CDR3 is 15 residues long. The CDR3 protein is CASSPDRGKNTEAFF. The CDR3, as DNA: TGTGCCAGCTCACCGGACAGGGGTAAGAACACTGAAGCTTTCTTT.

The chain recombines TRBV12-3 or TRBV12-4 with TRBJ1-1, with TRBD1 identical over 9 bases. The CDR3 contains 12 residues. V shed 4 bases, J shed 11 bases, and the junction held 5 bases outside the gene matches. The CDR3 spells CASSSPDRGAFF. Written as DNA, the CDR3 is TGTGCCAGCAGTTCTCCCGACAGGGGGGCTTTCTTT.

The gene calls are TRBV19 and TRBJ2-2, with TRBD2 as a possible D gene (6 bases). Trimming took 5 bases from V and 1 from J, leaving 14 bases between them. Germline CDR1 reads LNHDA; CDR2 reads SQIVND (reference sequence). This CDR3 spans 16 amino acids. The CDR3 here is CASSRIGGWNTGELFF. The DNA for the CDR3 is TGTGCCAGTAGTCGGATTGGGGGGTGGAACACCGGGGAGCTGTTTTTT.

This clone has only one observation. Other nucleotide sequences in the sample specify the same CDR3. CDR3 loop: CASSRTGYNEQFF. The CDR3 DNA sequence: TGTGCCAGCAGTCGGACAGGGTACAATGAGCAGTTCTTC. V is TRBV12-3 or TRBV12-4 and J is TRBJ2-1; 8 bases match TRBD1. The CDR3 has 13 amino acids. V shed 5 bases, J shed 4 bases, and the junction held 1 base outside the gene matches.